These T cell receptor beta chains were read from a single sample in a study of early T cells in non-severe SARS-CoV-2 infection. TCRdb reanalysed the 5' RACE reads using MiXCR and keeps one entry per CDR3 protein. Among approximately 71,000 distinct CDR3 sequences listed, over 10% were seen once. The sequences come from whole blood, collected at baseline. Receptors originate from an adult who was a healthcare worker with PCR-confirmed SARS-CoV-2 infection or an uninfected control (not recorded which). The CDR3 runs from the conserved cysteine through the conserved F or W. The order of the fields is D gene, V gene, CDR3 protein. A D gene is named only where the DNA matches it firmly.

d_gene: TRBD2
v_gene: TRBV6-6
CDR3aa: CASNERGGVDTQYF

d_gene: .
v_gene: TRBV3-1
CDR3aa: CASSKELLRSYNEQFF

d_gene: .
v_gene: TRBV18
CDR3aa: CASSSTRGEVDGYTF

d_gene: .
v_gene: TRBV3-1
CDR3aa: CASSQVAVRQYF

d_gene: TRBD1
v_gene: TRBV18
CDR3aa: CASSPSAGQGSGNTIYF

d_gene: .
v_gene: TRBV7-9
CDR3aa: CASSLGGATDTQYF

d_gene: .
v_gene: TRBV6-5
CDR3aa: CASKPGNPNYEQYF

d_gene: .
v_gene: TRBV7-9
CDR3aa: CASSSDGSRTDTQYF

d_gene: TRBD1
v_gene: TRBV7-9
CDR3aa: CASSHRGVNEQYF

d_gene: .
v_gene: TRBV18
CDR3aa: CASSPTLRPSGDTEAFF

d_gene: .
v_gene: TRBV10-1
CDR3aa: CASSEERGAVEKQFF

d_gene: TRBD2
v_gene: TRBV7-3
CDR3aa: CASSLKAGGHTNEQFF

d_gene: TRBD1
v_gene: TRBV6-5
CDR3aa: CASSRDRGRSPLHF

d_gene: .
v_gene: TRBV10-1
CDR3aa: CASSDRSMTDTQYF

d_gene: .
v_gene: TRBV4-1
CDR3aa: CASSPNGQRGRNTEAFF

d_gene: .
v_gene: TRBV10-1
CDR3aa: CASSESRAHGETQYF